The 29 T cell receptor beta chains below all came from one sample that was sequenced in a study of tumor-infiltrating lymphocytes in localized non-small cell lung cancer. The repertoire was sequenced with immunoSEQ multiplex PCR; TCRdb's copy has only in-frame clones and lacks some. The data contain 12,000 to 15,000 clones, about four fifths of them seen just once; the ten biggest clones take up 2.5% to 3%. Sequences were obtained from lung tumor tissue. The receptors were sampled from a human donor with non-small cell lung cancer.

V gene TRBV7-2 combines with J gene TRBJ1-2; D unclear. Deletions cut 5 bases from V and 5 bases from J, with 9 bases between. Germline-derived CDR1 and CDR2 are SGHTA and FQGNSA. The CDR3 runs 12 residues. CDR3 loop: CASSHRDYGYTF. CDR3 coding DNA: TGTGCCAGCAGCCATCGCGATTATGGCTACACCTTC. The variable domain in full, with the rest retrieved from reference TRBV7-2 and TRBJ1-2, is GAGVSQSPSNKVTEKGKDVELRCDPISGHTALYWYRQSLGQGLEFLIYFQGNSAPDKSGLPSDRFSAERTGGSVSTLTIQRTQQEDSAVYLCASSHRDYGYTFGSGTRLTVV.

The chain recombines TRBV4-1 with TRBJ2-3; D not resolved. Per germline, CDR1 MGHRA and CDR2 YSYEKL. V was clipped by 1 base and J by 1 base, with 9 bases between them. This CDR3 spans 15 amino acids. CDR3 sequence: CASSQVIAGTDTQYF. CDR3 DNA sequence: TGCGCCAGCAGCCAAGTAATAGCCGGCACAGATACGCAGTATTTT.

The chain combines TRBV30 with TRBJ2-2; D may be TRBD2 (5 bases). V was clipped by 6 bases and J by 4 bases, with 15 bases between them. Germline values: CDR1 GTSNPN, CDR2 SVGIG (reference sequence). The CDR3 contains 14 residues. CDR3 nucleotide sequence: TGTGCCTGTATTGGTCGGGGTCCCACCGGGGAGCTGTTTTTT. Translation: CACIGRGPTGELFF.

Within the sample, this clone is medium-sized (0.01 to 0.1%). This chain connects TRBV5-4 to TRBJ2-7, with a tentative D call TRBD1 (6 bases). Germline V gene data show CDR1 as SGHNT and CDR2 as YYREEE (reference sequence). The CDR3 spans 16 residues. V gave up 0 bases and J gave up 5 bases, with 18 bases separating them. CDR3 residues: CASSLGSGAQLNEQYF. Written as DNA, the CDR3 is TGTGCCAGCAGCTTGGGTTCAGGGGCTCAATTGAACGAGCAGTACTTC.

The rearrangement joins TRBV4-1 to TRBJ2-7; D not resolved. V lost 1 base to trimming and J lost 9 bases, with 13 bases between them. The CDR3 extends over 13 amino acids. Germline V gene sequence: CDR1 MGHRA, CDR2 YSYEKL. CDR3: CASSQVGIASQYF. In DNA, the CDR3 is TGCGCCAGCAGCCAAGTAGGTATTGCATCGCAGTACTTC.

The V and J genes are TRBV7-8 and TRBJ1-4; tentatively, D is TRBD1 (6 bases). Trimming stripped 0 bases from V and 5 bases from J, with 10 bases between. The CDR3 covers 15 residues. Germline CDR1 and CDR2: SGHVS and FQNEAQ. CDR3: CASSLAQGPNEKLFF. CDR3 DNA sequence: TGTGCCAGCAGCTTAGCGCAGGGGCCAAATGAAAAACTGTTTTTT.

This chain uses TRBV23-1 with TRBJ2-3; no definite D call. TRBV23-1 qualifies as an ORF whose function is uncertain. CDR3 length equals 12 residues. The V and J ends lost 3 bases and 14 bases respectively, with 15 bases between them. The CDR3 bases are TGCGCCAGCAGTCAGTCCCTTAGACTGGGGTATTTT. Amino acids: CASSQSLRLGYF.

The chain recombines TRBV9 with TRBJ1-1; unclear D gene. The CDR3 has 15 amino acids. The germline CDR1 and CDR2 sequences are SGDLS and YYNGEE. V dropped 5 bases and J dropped 2 bases, with 16 bases sitting between them. The CDR3 DNA is TGTGCCAGCAGTGCCCTGGACGTCAGAAACACTGAAGCTTTCTTT. Amino acids: CASSALDVRNTEAFF.

Only one count was recorded for this clone. The V and J genes are TRBV19 and TRBJ1-1; weak D call: TRBD1 (6 bases). CDR1 and CDR2 from the germline V gene are LNHDA and SQIVND (reference sequence). Between the trimmed V and J ends, which lost 4 bases and 9 bases, there was a span of 21 bases. The CDR3 extends over 15 amino acids. The CDR3 sequence: CASSRGQTQLRKAFF. The CDR3 DNA follows: TGTGCCAGTAGTAGGGGGCAAACGCAACTTCGAAAAGCTTTCTTT.

The genes are TRBV5-6 and TRBJ2-2; D gene uncertain. Deletions cut 2 bases from V and 4 bases from J, with 3 bases between. From germline, CDR1 is SGHDT and CDR2 YYEEEE. The CDR3 runs to 12 residues. CDR3 in amino acids: CASSFGTGELFF. The DNA for the CDR3 is TGTGCCAGCAGCTTTGGCACCGGGGAGCTGTTTTTT.

This chain links TRBV5-1 with TRBJ2-5; D is possibly TRBD1 (6 bases). The J call may be incorrect, as the DNA end agrees better with TRBJ2-7. Germline V gene lookup returns CDR1 SGHRS and CDR2 YFSETQ. The CDR3 has 14 amino acids. In DNA form, the CDR3 reads TGCGCCAGCAGCTTGGGGGACACCTACTACGAGCAGTACTTC. Protein sequence: CASSLGDTYYEQYF.

The chain recombines TRBV7-8 with TRBJ2-4; TRBD2 aligns across 7 bases. Trimming cost V 5 bases and J 0 bases; bases outside gene matches: 10. CDR3 length: 17 residues. The germline CDR1 and CDR2 sequences are SGHVS and FQNEAQ. CDR3 sequence: CASSPGAGSIAKNIQYF. The CDR3 bases are TGTGCCAGCAGCCCAGGAGCGGGATCCATAGCCAAAAACATTCAGTACTTC.

The chain has TRBV5-6 and TRBJ1-2, with 10 nucleotides matching TRBD1. The V gene's germline CDR1 is SGHDT and CDR2 YYEEEE. V was pared by 4 bases and J by 8 bases, with 8 bases of the junction left unmatched. The CDR3 covers 14 residues. CDR3 residues: CASSPGQGILGYTF. CDR3 nucleotide sequence: TGTGCCAGCAGCCCGGGACAGGGGATTTTAGGCTACACCTTC.

V is TRBV10-3 and J is TRBJ2-3; TRBD1 matches at 10 bases. The CDR3 is made up of 17 amino acids. V lost 3 bases to trimming and J lost 4 bases; unmatched junction nucleotides: 10. Germline-derived CDR1 and CDR2 are ENHRY and SYGVKD. The CDR3 reads CAISDPRQGARSDTQYF. DNA of the CDR3: TGTGCCATCAGTGACCCACGACAGGGGGCGCGGTCAGATACGCAGTATTTT.

The chain carries TRBV7-2 and TRBJ2-2, with 7 bases aligning to TRBD1. Germline V lookup: CDR1 SGHTA, CDR2 FQGNSA. The CDR3 has 19 amino acids. V shed 1 base and J 0 bases; nucleotides not matched to a gene: 11. CDR3 amino acids: CASSLVSGVGTANTGELFF. The CDR3 nucleotides read TGTGCCAGCAGCTTAGTCTCAGGGGTCGGGACAGCGAACACCGGGGAGCTGTTTTTT. Looking up the rest from reference TRBV7-2 and TRBJ2-2 gives the full variable domain: GAGVSQSPSNKVTEKGKDVELRCDPISGHTALYWYRQSLGQGLEFLIYFQGNSAPDKSGLPSDRFSAERTGGSVSTLTIQRTQQEDSAVYLCASSLVSGVGTANTGELFFGEGSRLTVL.

This chain joins TRBV4-3 and TRBJ1-5; weak D call: TRBD1 (5 bases). This CDR3 contains 13 residues. V was trimmed by 1 base and J by 7 bases, leaving 8 bases between them. Germline CDR1 LGHNA, CDR2 YSLEER. The CDR3 here is CASSQGGRQPQHF. The CDR3, as DNA: TGCGCCAGCAGCCAAGGGGGACGGCAGCCCCAGCATTTT.

The chain is built from TRBV19 and TRBJ1-1; perhaps TRBD1 as D (6 bases). The CDR3 runs 14 residues. Germline CDR1 reads LNHDA; CDR2 reads SQIVND (reference sequence). V lost 7 bases, J lost 7 bases, and 19 bases lay in between. The CDR3 region has the DNA TGTGCCAGTATAAAGGGGGGAACTGAACTTGAAGCTTTCTTT. Protein: CASIKGGTELEAFF.

This chain links TRBV19 with TRBJ2-1; 14 nucleotides match TRBD2. The CDR3 loop spans 16 amino acids. Germline-derived CDR1 and CDR2 are LNHDA and SQIVND (reference sequence). Unmatched junction bases numbered 12, after V lost 7 bases and J lost 10 bases. The CDR3 DNA is TGTGCCAGTACCGGACTAGCGGGAGGTCTCGTCATCGAGCAGTTCTTC. Its protein product is CASTGLAGGLVIEQFF.

This clone was seen a single time. The chain links TRBV7-2 to TRBJ1-3, with unresolved D. This CDR3 spans 15 amino acids. The V end lost 5 bases, the J end lost 8 bases, and 19 bases lay between the germline ends. Germline values: CDR1 SGHTA, CDR2 FQGNSA. CDR3 coding DNA: TGTGCCAGCAGCCGGACGGTCGCAGGTCGACACACCATATATTTT. Translating it yields CASSRTVAGRHTIYF.

CDR3 sequence reads: CASTSRGTKNEKLFF. DNA for the CDR3: TGTGCCAGTACTTCCCGGGGGACGAAAAATGAAAAACTGTTTTTT. V and J are TRBV19 and TRBJ1-4; weak D call: TRBD1 (5 bases). V was clipped by 7 bases and J by 5 bases, with 17 bases between them. Germline V CDR1 and CDR2: LNHDA, SQIVND (reference sequence). The length of the CDR3 is 15 residues.

This clone was seen a few times. Germline is not matched at one junction end, which may reflect a read error. The gene calls are TRBV7-7 and TRBJ2-5; 8 bases map to TRBD2. From germline, CDR1 is SSHAT and CDR2 FNYEAQ (reference sequence). This CDR3 is built from 15 residues. Written as DNA, the CDR3 is TGTGCTAGCAGCTTTGGACTAGCTCTCCAAGAGACCCAGTACTTC. This encodes CASSFGLALQETQYF.

This rearrangement joins TRBV18 to TRBJ2-5; D ambiguous. The CDR3 sequence is 13 residues long. Germline values: CDR1 KGHSH, CDR2 LQKENI. Trimming left V 3 bases short and J 0 bases short, with 5 bases between. The CDR3: CASSPSYQETQYF. The CDR3 nucleotides read TGTGCCAGCTCACCGTCGTACCAAGAGACCCAGTACTTC.

The rearrangement uses TRBV4-2 and TRBJ2-7; TRBD1 agrees at 8 bases. There are 15 residues in the CDR3. V was pared by 5 bases and J by 1 base, with 7 bases of the junction left unmatched. Germline V gene lookup returns CDR1 LGHNA and CDR2 YNFKEQ. In DNA form, the CDR3 reads TGTGCCAGCAGCGCCGGGACAGGTGAATCCTACGAGCAGTACTTC. This sequence encodes CASSAGTGESYEQYF.

The chain uses TRBV4-3 and TRBJ2-7; D is possibly TRBD2 (5 bases). Germline V gene lookup returns CDR1 LGHNA and CDR2 YSLEER. This CDR3 comprises 15 residues. Trimming removed 0 bases from V and 5 bases from J, with 14 bases in between. This CDR3 is CASSQDFGLPHEQYF. The CDR3 nucleotides read TGCGCCAGCAGCCAAGATTTCGGACTTCCTCACGAGCAGTACTTC.

This rearrangement joins TRBV7-2 to TRBJ2-6; D is unclear. Germline V lookup: CDR1 SGHTA, CDR2 FQGNSA. With 1 base removed from V and 0 bases from J, the gap between germline ends came to 7 bases. This CDR3 has 16 residues. CDR3 DNA: TGTGCCAGCAGCTTAGTCGCGACCTCTGGGGCCAACGTCCTGACTTTC. It specifies CASSLVATSGANVLTF.

V and J are TRBV5-4 and TRBJ2-5; D call uncertain. V was pared by 0 bases and J by 4 bases, with 13 bases between. CDR1 and CDR2 from the germline V gene are SGHNT and YYREEE (reference sequence). The CDR3 has 15 amino acids. CDR3 sequence (DNA): TGTGCCAGCAGCTTGGATCGGACGACCCCAGAGACCCAGTACTTC. It encodes CASSLDRTTPETQYF.

The chain joins TRBV19 to TRBJ2-4, with 7 bases fitting TRBD1. This CDR3 spans 12 amino acids. V shed 7 bases, J shed 6 bases, and the junction held 3 bases outside the gene matches. Looked up from germline, CDR1 is LNHDA and CDR2 is SQIVND (reference sequence). The CDR3 DNA reads TGTGCCAGTAACCGACAGGGAAACATTCAGTACTTC. This codes for CASNRQGNIQYF. The whole variable domain, remainder taken from reference TRBV19 and TRBJ2-4, is DGGITQSPKYLFRKEGQNVTLSCEQNLNHDAMYWYRQDPGQGLRLIYYSQIVNDFQKGDIAEGYSVSREKKESFPLTVTSAQKNPTAFYLCASNRQGNIQYFGAGTRLSVL.

The chain recombines TRBV12-5 with TRBJ2-2, with D unclear. V lost 0 bases and J lost 1, with 9 bases in between. The germline CDR1 and CDR2 sequences are LGHNT and FRNRAP. The CDR3 extends over 16 amino acids. CDR3 sequence: CASGLVQSENTGELFF. The CDR3 DNA reads as TGTGCTAGTGGTTTGGTACAATCGGAGAACACCGGGGAGCTGTTTTTT.

V gene TRBV9 combines with J gene TRBJ1-2, with 8 bases aligning to TRBD1. Trimming removed 3 bases from V and 6 bases from J; junction bases left unmatched: 10. CDR1 is SGDLS and CDR2 is YYNGEE in the germline V gene. This CDR3 spans 15 amino acids. The CDR3 nucleotides are TGTGCCAGCAGCGCAATAACAGGGGGAAGGGATGGCTACACCTTC. It encodes CASSAITGGRDGYTF.